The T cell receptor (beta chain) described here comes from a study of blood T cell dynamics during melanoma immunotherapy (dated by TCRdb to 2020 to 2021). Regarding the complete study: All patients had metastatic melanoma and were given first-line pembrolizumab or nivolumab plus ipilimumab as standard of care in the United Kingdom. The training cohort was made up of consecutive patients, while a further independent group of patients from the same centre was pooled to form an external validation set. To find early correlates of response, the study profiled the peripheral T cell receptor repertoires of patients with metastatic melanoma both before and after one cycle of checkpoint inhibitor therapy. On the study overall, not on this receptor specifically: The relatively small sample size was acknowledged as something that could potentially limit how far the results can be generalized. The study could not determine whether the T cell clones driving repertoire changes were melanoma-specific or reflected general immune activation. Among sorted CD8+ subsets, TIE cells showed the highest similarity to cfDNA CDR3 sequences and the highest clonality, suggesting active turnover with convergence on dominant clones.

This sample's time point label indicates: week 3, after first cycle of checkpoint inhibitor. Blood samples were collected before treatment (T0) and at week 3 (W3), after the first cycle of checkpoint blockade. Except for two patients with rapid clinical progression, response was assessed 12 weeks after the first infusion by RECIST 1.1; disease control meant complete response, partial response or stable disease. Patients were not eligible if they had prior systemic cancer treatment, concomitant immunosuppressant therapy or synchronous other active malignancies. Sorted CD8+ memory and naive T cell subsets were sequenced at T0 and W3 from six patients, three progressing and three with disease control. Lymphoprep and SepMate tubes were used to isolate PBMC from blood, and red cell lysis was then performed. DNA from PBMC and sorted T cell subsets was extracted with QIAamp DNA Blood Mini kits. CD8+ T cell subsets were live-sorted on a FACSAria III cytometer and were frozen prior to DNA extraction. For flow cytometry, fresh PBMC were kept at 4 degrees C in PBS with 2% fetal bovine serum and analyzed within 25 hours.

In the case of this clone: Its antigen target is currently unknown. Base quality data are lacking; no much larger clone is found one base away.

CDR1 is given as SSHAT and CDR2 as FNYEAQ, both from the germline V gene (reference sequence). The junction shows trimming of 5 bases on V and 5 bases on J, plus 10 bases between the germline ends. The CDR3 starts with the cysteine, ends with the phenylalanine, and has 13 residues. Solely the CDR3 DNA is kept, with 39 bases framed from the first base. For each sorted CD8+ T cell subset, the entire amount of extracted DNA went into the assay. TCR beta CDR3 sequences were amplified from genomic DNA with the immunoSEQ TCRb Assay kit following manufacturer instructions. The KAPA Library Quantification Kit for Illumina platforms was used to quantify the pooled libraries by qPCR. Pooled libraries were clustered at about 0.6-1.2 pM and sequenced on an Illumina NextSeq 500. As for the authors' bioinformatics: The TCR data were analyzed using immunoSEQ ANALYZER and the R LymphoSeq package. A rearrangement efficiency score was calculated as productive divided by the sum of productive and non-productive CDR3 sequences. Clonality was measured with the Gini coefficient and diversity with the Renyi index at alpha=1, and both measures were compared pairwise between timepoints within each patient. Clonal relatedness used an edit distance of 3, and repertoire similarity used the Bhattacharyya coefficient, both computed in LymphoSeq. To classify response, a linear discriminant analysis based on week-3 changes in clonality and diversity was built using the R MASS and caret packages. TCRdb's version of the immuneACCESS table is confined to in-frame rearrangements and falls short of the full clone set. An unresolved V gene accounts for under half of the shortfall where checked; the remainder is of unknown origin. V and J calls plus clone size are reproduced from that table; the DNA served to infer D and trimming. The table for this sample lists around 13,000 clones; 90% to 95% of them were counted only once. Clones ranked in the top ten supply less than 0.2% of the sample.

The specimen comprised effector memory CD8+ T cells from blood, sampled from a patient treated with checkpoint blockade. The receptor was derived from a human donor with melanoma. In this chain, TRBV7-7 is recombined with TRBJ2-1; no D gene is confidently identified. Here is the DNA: TGTGCCAGCAGCAAGGACCCTGACAATGAGCAGTTCTTC. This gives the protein CASSKDPDNEQFF.